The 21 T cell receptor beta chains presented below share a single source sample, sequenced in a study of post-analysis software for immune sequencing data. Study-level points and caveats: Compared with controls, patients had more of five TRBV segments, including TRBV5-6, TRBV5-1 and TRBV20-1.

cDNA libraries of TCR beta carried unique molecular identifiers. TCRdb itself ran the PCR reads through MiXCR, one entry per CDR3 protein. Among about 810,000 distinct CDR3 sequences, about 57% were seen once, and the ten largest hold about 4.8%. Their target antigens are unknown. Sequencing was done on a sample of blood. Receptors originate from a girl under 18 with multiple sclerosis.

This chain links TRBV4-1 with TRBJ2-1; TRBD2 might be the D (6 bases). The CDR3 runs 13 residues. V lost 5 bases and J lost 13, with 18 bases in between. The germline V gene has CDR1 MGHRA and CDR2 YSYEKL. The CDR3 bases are TGCGCCAGCAGCTTCCAGGGAGGAGAGACCCAGTTCTTC. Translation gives CASSFQGGETQFF.

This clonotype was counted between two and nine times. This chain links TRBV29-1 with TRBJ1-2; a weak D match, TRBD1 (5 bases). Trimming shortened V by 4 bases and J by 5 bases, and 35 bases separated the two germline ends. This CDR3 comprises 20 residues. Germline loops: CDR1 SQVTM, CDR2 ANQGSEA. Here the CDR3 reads CSVASSEYRDSSRGVYGYTF. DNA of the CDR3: TGCAGCGTTGCATCCAGCGAGTACCGGGACTCATCACGAGGGGTATATGGCTACACCTTC.

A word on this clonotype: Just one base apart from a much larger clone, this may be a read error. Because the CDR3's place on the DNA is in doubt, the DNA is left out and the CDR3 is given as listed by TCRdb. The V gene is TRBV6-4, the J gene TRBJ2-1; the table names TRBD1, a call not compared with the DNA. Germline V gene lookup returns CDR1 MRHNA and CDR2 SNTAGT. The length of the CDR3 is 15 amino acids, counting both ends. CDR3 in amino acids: CASSTSGEGVNEQFF.

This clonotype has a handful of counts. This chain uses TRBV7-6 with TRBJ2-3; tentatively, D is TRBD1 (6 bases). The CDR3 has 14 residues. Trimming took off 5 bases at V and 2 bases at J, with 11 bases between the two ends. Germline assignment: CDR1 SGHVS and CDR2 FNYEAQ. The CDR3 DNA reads TGTGCCAGCAGCCGAGGACAGTTCACAGATACGCAGTATTTT. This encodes CASSRGQFTDTQYF.

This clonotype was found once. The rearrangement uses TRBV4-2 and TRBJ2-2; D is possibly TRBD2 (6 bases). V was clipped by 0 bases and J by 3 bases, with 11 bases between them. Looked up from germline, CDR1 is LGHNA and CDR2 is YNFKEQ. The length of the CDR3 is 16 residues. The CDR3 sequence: CASSQESSGYTGELFF. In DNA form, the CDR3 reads TGTGCCAGCAGCCAAGAAAGCAGCGGGTACACCGGGGAGCTGTTTTTT.

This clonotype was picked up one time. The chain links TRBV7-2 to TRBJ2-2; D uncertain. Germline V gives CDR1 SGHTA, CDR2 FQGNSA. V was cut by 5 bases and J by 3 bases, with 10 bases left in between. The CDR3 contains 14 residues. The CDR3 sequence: CASSPVAYTGELFF. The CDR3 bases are TGTGCCAGCAGCCCAGTTGCTTACACCGGGGAGCTGTTTTTT.

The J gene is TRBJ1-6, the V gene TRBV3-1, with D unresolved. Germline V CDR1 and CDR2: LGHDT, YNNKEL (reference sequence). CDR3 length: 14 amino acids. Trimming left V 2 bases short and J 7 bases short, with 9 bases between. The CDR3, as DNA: TGTGCCAGCAGCCAATATACAGAAAATTCACCCCTCCACTTT. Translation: CASSQYTENSPLHF.

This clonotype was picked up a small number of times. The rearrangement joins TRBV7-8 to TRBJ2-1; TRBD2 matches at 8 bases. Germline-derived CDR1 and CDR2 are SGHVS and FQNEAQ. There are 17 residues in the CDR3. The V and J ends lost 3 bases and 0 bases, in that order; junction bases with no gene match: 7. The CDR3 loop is CASSLAGGPTSYNEQFF. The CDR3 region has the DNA TGTGCCAGCAGCTTGGCGGGAGGCCCAACCTCCTACAATGAGCAGTTCTTC.

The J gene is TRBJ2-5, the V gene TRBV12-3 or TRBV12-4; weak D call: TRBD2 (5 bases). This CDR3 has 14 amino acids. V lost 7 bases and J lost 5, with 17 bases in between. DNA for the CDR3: TGTGCCAGCACCGAATCCGGGGTTAGGGAGACCCAGTACTTC. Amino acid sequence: CASTESGVRETQYF.

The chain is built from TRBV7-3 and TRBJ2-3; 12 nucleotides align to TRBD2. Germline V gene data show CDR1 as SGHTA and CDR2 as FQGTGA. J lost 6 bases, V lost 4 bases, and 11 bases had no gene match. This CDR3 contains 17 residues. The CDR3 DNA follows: TGTGCCAGCAGCTCCATGACTAGCGGGGGCTCCGGGGATACGCAGTATTTT. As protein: CASSSMTSGGSGDTQYF.

The CDR3 protein is CSVAGRLYTDTQYF. CDR3 nucleotide sequence: TGCAGCGTTGCTGGCCGACTCTACACAGATACGCAGTATTTT. V and J are TRBV29-1 and TRBJ2-3; D remains unclear. Germline V gene data show CDR1 as SQVTM and CDR2 as ANQGSEA. The CDR3 runs 14 residues. V was clipped by 4 bases and J by 2 bases, with 13 bases between them.

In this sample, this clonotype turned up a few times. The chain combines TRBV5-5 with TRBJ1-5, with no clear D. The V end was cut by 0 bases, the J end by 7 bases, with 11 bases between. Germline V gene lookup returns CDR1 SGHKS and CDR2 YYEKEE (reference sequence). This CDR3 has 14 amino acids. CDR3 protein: CASSLEGPEQPQHF. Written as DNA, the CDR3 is TGTGCCAGCAGCTTGGAGGGCCCTGAACAGCCCCAGCATTTT.

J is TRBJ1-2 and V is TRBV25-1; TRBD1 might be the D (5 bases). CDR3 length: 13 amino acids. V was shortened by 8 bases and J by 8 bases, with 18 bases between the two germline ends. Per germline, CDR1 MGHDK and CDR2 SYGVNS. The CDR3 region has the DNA TGTGCCAGCTCCGTGGGGGAATTGGACGGCTACACCTTC. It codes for CASSVGELDGYTF.

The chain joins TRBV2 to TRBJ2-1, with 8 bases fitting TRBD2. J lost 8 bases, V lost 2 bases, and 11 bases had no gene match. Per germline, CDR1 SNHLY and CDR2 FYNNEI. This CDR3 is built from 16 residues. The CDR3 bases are TGTGCCAGCAGTGAAATGGGCGGGAGCGGGGGCTATGAGCAGTTCTTC. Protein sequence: CASSEMGGSGGYEQFF.

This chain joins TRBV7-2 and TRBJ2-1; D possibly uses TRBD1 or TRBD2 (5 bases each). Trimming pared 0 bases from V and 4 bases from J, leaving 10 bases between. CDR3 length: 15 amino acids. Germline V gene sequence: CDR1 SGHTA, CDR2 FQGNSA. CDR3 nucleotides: TGTGCCAGCAGCTTAGCGAAGGGACCTTACAATGAGCAGTTCTTC. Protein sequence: CASSLAKGPYNEQFF.

In DNA, the CDR3 is TGTGCTAGTGCCCCGGGGGGGACAAGGGGATGGCCCAACTATGGCTACACCTTC. Translation gives CASAPGGTRGWPNYGYTF. The chain uses TRBV12-5 and TRBJ1-2, with D perhaps matching TRBD1 (6 bases). CDR1 and CDR2 from the germline V gene are LGHNT and FRNRAP. The CDR3 has 18 residues. Trimming removed 7 bases at V and 2 bases at J, with 26 bases between.

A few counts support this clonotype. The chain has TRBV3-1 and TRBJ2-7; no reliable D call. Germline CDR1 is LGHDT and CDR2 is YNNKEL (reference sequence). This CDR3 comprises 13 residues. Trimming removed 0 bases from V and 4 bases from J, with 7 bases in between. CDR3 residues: CASSQDLSYEQYF. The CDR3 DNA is TGTGCCAGCAGCCAAGATTTGAGTTACGAGCAGTACTTC.

CDR3 bases: TGTGCCAGCAGCTCCGTCCGGCGGAGAGGAAACATTCAGTACTTC. Amino acids: CASSSVRRRGNIQYF. This sequence joins TRBV7-2 and TRBJ2-4; D not certain. Trimming cost V 4 bases and J 6 bases, with 16 bases left between them. CDR3 length: 15 amino acids. Germline assignment: CDR1 SGHTA and CDR2 FQGNSA.

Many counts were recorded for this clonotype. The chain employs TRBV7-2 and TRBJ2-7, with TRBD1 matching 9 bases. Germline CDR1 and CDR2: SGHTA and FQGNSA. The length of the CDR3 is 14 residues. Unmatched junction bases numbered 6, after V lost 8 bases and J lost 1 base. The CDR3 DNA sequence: TGTGCCAGCGGTCGGGACAGGGTTTCCTACGAGCAGTACTTC. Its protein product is CASGRDRVSYEQYF.

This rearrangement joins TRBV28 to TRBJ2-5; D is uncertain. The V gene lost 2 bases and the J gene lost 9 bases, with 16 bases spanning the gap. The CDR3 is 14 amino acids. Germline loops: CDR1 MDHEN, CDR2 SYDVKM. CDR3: CASSLRPSSWAQYF. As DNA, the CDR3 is TGTGCCAGCAGTTTACGGCCATCTTCTTGGGCCCAGTACTTC.

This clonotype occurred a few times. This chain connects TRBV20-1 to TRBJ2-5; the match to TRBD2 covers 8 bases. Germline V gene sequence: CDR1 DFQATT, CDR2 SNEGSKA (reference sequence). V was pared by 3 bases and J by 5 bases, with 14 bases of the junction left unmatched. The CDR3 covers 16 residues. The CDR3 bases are TGCAGTGCTAGTTGGGACCAAGCGGGGGCTCGGGAGACCCAGTACTTC. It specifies CSASWDQAGARETQYF.